The 22 T cell receptor beta chains in this list originate from one sample, sequenced in a study of T cells in Graves' hyperthyroidism and ophthalmopathy. TCR beta CDR3 sequences were amplified from RNA transcripts. Primed by the HTBI set, a first-round RT-PCR was run on the TCR CDR3. One entry per CDR3 protein results from TCRdb running MiXCR on the multiplex PCR reads. The sample holds 450,000 to 650,000 distinct CDR3 sequences; 15% to 20% are singletons and the top ten take approximately 15%. Sample: blood. The receptor source for this set is a woman between 18 and 29 years old with Graves' ophthalmopathy.

There are many counts of this clonotype. V usage is TRBV5-6 and J usage is TRBJ1-6; D not certain. The CDR3 sequence is 11 residues long. The V end lost 0 bases, the J end lost 14 bases, and 6 bases lay between the germline ends. Germline-derived CDR1 and CDR2 are SGHDT and YYEEEE. The CDR3 is CASSLGHTLHF. CDR3 nucleotides: TGTGCCAGCAGCTTGGGACACACCCTCCACTTT.

The chain recombines TRBV19 with TRBJ1-1; D is unclear. CDR1 and CDR2 from the germline V gene are LNHDA and SQIVND (reference sequence). The ends were cut back, 3 bases at V and 0 bases at J, with 5 bases in the middle. This CDR3 contains 13 residues. This chain's CDR3 is CASSIELNTEAFF. CDR3 in DNA: TGTGCCAGTAGTATCGAGTTGAACACTGAAGCTTTCTTT. The whole variable domain, filled in from reference TRBV19 and TRBJ1-1, reads DGGITQSPKYLFRKEGQNVTLSCEQNLNHDAMYWYRQDPGQGLRLIYYSQIVNDFQKGDIAEGYSVSREKKESFPLTVTSAQKNPTAFYLCASSIELNTEAFFGQGTRLTVV.

The V and J genes are TRBV4-1 and TRBJ2-7; 10 positions match TRBD2. CDR3 length: 14 residues. Germline CDR1 MGHRA, CDR2 YSYEKL. Germline trimming cut 5 bases from V and 4 bases from J; bases unmatched to any gene: 5. The CDR3, as DNA: TGCGCCAGCAGCACCGGGACTAGCGCTTACGAGCAGTACTTC. As protein: CASSTGTSAYEQYF.

This clonotype was counted many times. The rearrangement joins TRBV2 to TRBJ1-2; D gene uncertain. Germline-derived CDR1 and CDR2 are SNHLY and FYNNEI. The CDR3 has 13 residues. Trimming stripped 8 bases from V and 2 bases from J, with 12 bases between. CDR3 DNA sequence: TGTGCCAGCTTGGGTGGGGTGAACTATGGCTACACCTTC. Protein sequence: CASLGGVNYGYTF.

This clonotype was seen more than once but under ten times. This sequence joins TRBV12-3 or TRBV12-4 and TRBJ1-2, with D tentatively TRBD1 (6 bases). The CDR3 consists of 15 residues. With 6 bases removed from V and 8 bases from J, the gap between germline ends came to 22 bases. CDR3 loop: CASRESGGRVTGYTF. DNA of the CDR3: TGTGCCAGCAGGGAATCGGGGGGGCGCGTGACCGGCTACACCTTC.

Notes on this clonotype: This may arise from a read error, as a much more abundant clone is one base away. V and J are TRBV28 and TRBJ1-3, with D unclear. Germline assignment: CDR1 MDHEN and CDR2 SYDVKM. V was cut by 3 bases and J by 4 bases, with 7 bases left in between. CDR3 length: 13 amino acids. Written as DNA, the CDR3 is TGTGCCAGCAGTTTTGAGGTCGGAAACACCATATATTTT. Its protein product is CASSFEVGNTIYF.

This clonotype was counted between two and nine times. The chain uses TRBV9 and TRBJ2-2; 7 positions agree with TRBD2. The germline CDR1 and CDR2 sequences are SGDLS and YYNGEE. The CDR3 extends over 15 amino acids. Trimming cost V 0 bases and J 4 bases; bases outside gene matches: 3. CDR3 protein: CASSVGGRGTGELFF. DNA of the CDR3: TGTGCCAGCAGCGTAGGCGGGAGAGGCACCGGGGAGCTGTTTTTT.

The V call is TRBV29-1, the J call TRBJ2-7; either TRBD1 or TRBD2 may fit D (5 bases each). Germline lookup yields CDR1 SQVTM and CDR2 ANQGSEA. Trimming pared 1 base from V and 3 bases from J, leaving 10 bases between. The CDR3 spans 13 residues. The CDR3 bases are TGCAGCGTTGAAGGTTTGAGGGGCTACGAGCAGTACTTC. Translation: CSVEGLRGYEQYF.

The V and J genes are TRBV4-3 and TRBJ2-3; D gene ambiguous. This CDR3 comprises 17 residues. The V end was cut by 1 base, the J end by 0 bases, with 14 bases between. Germline CDR1 LGHNA, CDR2 YSLEER. Here the CDR3 DNA reads TGCGCCAGCAGCCAAGGCCTCCTTGCGACAAGCACAGATACGCAGTATTTT. Translated, it gives CASSQGLLATSTDTQYF.

This clonotype was picked up many times. This sequence joins TRBV20-1 and TRBJ2-3, with 11 bases that match TRBD2. J lost 2 bases, V lost 3 bases, and 4 bases had no gene match. The CDR3 length is 15 residues. The V gene's germline CDR1 is DFQATT and CDR2 SNEGSKA (reference sequence). CDR3 nucleotides: TGCAGTGCTAGGGGGACTAGCGGATACACAGATACGCAGTATTTT. This sequence encodes CSARGTSGYTDTQYF.

This clonotype showed up just once. The V and J genes are TRBV7-6 and TRBJ1-6, with no clear D. V lost 5 bases to trimming and J lost 8 bases, with 10 bases between them. In germline, CDR1 is SGHVS, CDR2 FNYEAQ. This CDR3 spans 13 amino acids. CDR3 DNA sequence: TGTGCCAGCAGCCTCGCCTGGGATTCACCCCTCCACTTT. Protein product: CASSLAWDSPLHF.

This clonotype appeared many times. The chain joins TRBV11-2 to TRBJ2-3; 10 nucleotides line up with TRBD1. Trimming cost V 3 bases and J 3 bases; bases outside gene matches: 9. The CDR3 contains 17 residues. Germline assignment: CDR1 SGHAT and CDR2 FQNNGV. The chain's CDR3 is CASSFGTGVSGTDTQYF. The CDR3 nucleotides are TGTGCCAGCAGCTTTGGGACAGGGGTTAGCGGGACAGATACGCAGTATTTT.

The sample holds many counts of this clonotype. The V gene is TRBV14, the J gene TRBJ2-3; D remains unclear. The CDR3 contains 12 residues. Trimming cost V 4 bases and J 8 bases, with 10 bases left between them. Germline V gives CDR1 SGHDN, CDR2 FVKESK. CDR3 in amino acids: CASSPNDLTQYF. In DNA form, the CDR3 reads TGTGCCAGCAGCCCCAACGATCTTACGCAGTATTTT.

This clonotype showed up many times. J is TRBJ2-2 and V is TRBV27; D gene uncertain. Germline V CDR1 and CDR2: MNHEY, SMNVEV (reference sequence). This CDR3 has 14 residues. V lost 1 base, J lost 2 bases, and 5 bases lay in between. This CDR3 reads CASSLLVNTGELFF. The CDR3 bases are TGTGCCAGCAGTTTATTGGTCAACACCGGGGAGCTGTTTTTT.

There are many counts of this clonotype. V usage is TRBV7-2 and J usage is TRBJ2-1, with D tentatively TRBD1 or TRBD2 (5 bases each). Per germline, CDR1 SGHTA and CDR2 FQGNSA. Between the trimmed V and J ends, which lost 0 bases and 7 bases, there was a span of 16 bases. CDR3 length: 16 amino acids. CDR3 residues: CASSLAGTSRPNEQFF. CDR3 nucleotide sequence: TGTGCCAGCAGCTTAGCAGGGACCAGCCGGCCGAATGAGCAGTTCTTC.

The rearrangement uses TRBV20-1 and TRBJ1-2; no firm D call. The CDR3 is made up of 13 amino acids. V was shortened by 4 bases and J by 0 bases, with 9 bases between the two germline ends. Germline CDR1 and CDR2: DFQATT and SNEGSKA (reference sequence). CDR3 amino acids: CSAKFGANYGYTF. The CDR3 DNA reads TGCAGTGCTAAGTTCGGGGCTAACTATGGCTACACCTTC.

The chain employs TRBV25-1 and TRBJ1-1; D perhaps matches TRBD1 (6 bases). V lost 6 bases and J 3 bases, leaving 17 bases between the germline ends. Per the germline V gene, CDR1 is MGHDK and CDR2 is SYGVNS. The CDR3 spans 15 residues. CDR3 DNA sequence: TGTGCCAGCAGCCCTCAGGGGACGTCCTACACTGAAGCTTTCTTT. It specifies CASSPQGTSYTEAFF. The variable domain in full, completed from reference TRBV25-1 and TRBJ1-1, reads EADIYQTPRYLVIGTGKKITLECSQTMGHDKMYWYQQDPGMELHLIHYSYGVNSTEKGDLSSESTVSRIRTEHFPLTLESARPSHTSQYLCASSPQGTSYTEAFFGQGTRLTVV.

This clonotype was recorded a few times. The chain employs TRBV4-2 and TRBJ1-2; no definite D call. Germline lookup yields CDR1 LGHNA and CDR2 YNFKEQ. This CDR3 is built from 14 residues. V was pared by 3 bases and J by 7 bases, with 15 bases between. As DNA, the CDR3 is TGTGCCAGCAGCCACCCCCTGGGTAACCCTGGCTACACCTTC. It encodes CASSHPLGNPGYTF.

There are a few counts of this clonotype. The germline gene is not matched at one end of the junction; a read error may be the cause. The chain combines TRBV27 with TRBJ2-7, with 8 bases aligning to TRBD1. CDR1 and CDR2 from the germline V gene are MNHEY and SMNVEV (reference sequence). The CDR3 has 14 residues. In DNA form, the CDR3 reads TGTGCCAGCAGTTTTGGGACAGGAGCCTACGGGCAGTACTTC. It yields the protein CASSFGTGAYGQYF.

This clonotype occurred many times. The V gene is TRBV28, the J gene TRBJ2-3; TRBD2 aligns across 8 bases. Germline CDR1 reads MDHEN; CDR2 reads SYDVKM. This CDR3 contains 18 residues. With 9 bases clipped from V and 0 bases from J, the junction kept 17 bases outside the gene matches. The CDR3 protein is CASSRGGTLTASTDTQYF. For the CDR3, the DNA is TGTGCCAGTTCTCGGGGGGGAACTCTGACGGCTAGCACAGATACGCAGTATTTT. Combining the CDR3 with reference TRBV28 and TRBJ2-3 gives the whole variable domain DVKVTQSSRYLVKRTGEKVFLECVQDMDHENMFWYRQDPGLGLRLIYFSYDVKMKEKGDIPEGYSVSREKKERFSLILESASTNQTSMYLCASSRGGTLTASTDTQYFGPGTRLTVL.

The chain is built from TRBV20-1 and TRBJ1-1; D possibly corresponds to TRBD1 (5 bases). Trimming stripped 6 bases from V and 7 bases from J, with 9 bases between. The CDR3 totals 10 residues. Germline V gives CDR1 DFQATT, CDR2 SNEGSKA (reference sequence). CDR3 amino acids: CSARVIEAFF. CDR3 bases: TGCAGTGCCAGGGTTATTGAAGCTTTCTTT.

This clonotype has a handful of counts. This sequence joins TRBV20-1 and TRBJ1-4, with TRBD1 matching 7 bases. The CDR3 runs 14 residues. The ends lost 6 bases at V and 5 bases at J; junction bases unmatched: 9. CDR1 is DFQATT and CDR2 is SNEGSKA in the germline V gene (reference sequence). The CDR3 here is CSAVPGQQNEKLFF. CDR3 coding DNA: TGCAGTGCGGTGCCGGGACAGCAAAATGAAAAACTGTTTTTT.